Sequencing of this TCR beta chain was carried out in a study of CD8 T cells in ankylosing spondylitis. The study, taken as a whole, reports: What seemed typical of ankylosing spondylitis blood was a TCR beta motif built from eight highly homologous variants.

This CDR3 region has 17 residues. Trimming cost V 0 bases and J 3 bases, with 14 bases left between them. Germline V lookup: CDR1 SEHNR, CDR2 FQNEAQ (reference sequence). As regards this clonotype: Its antigen is as yet unknown.

Each CDR3 protein gets one entry after TCRdb re-called the 5' RACE reads with MiXCR. The sample has 350,000 to 450,000 distinct CDR3 sequences, about 24% seen once. The J gene is TRBJ2-2, the V gene TRBV7-9; no clear D gene. This clonotype was obtained from a male donor with ankylosing spondylitis. The sample taken for sequencing was blood, either unsorted or a sorted T cell fraction (not recorded which). In nucleotides, the CDR3 is TGTGCCAGCAGCTTAGCTTCGTCGGTCCTTCACACCGGGGAGCTGTTTTTT. This codes for CASSLASSVLHTGELFF.